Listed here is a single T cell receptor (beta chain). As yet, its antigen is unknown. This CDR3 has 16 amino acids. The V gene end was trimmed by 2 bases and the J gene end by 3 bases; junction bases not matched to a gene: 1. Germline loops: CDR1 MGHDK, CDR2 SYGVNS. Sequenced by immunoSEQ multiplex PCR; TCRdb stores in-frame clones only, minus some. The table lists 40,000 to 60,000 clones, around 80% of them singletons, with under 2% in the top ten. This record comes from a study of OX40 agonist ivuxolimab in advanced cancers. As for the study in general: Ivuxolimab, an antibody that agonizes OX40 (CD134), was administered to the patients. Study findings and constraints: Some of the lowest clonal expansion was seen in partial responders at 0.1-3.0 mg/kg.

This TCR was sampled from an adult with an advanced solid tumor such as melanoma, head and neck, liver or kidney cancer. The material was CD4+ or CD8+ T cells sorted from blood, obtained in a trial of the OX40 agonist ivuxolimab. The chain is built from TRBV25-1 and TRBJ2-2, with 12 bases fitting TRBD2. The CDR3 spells CASSERLAGDTGELFF. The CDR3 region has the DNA TGTGCCAGCAGTGAAAGACTAGCGGGAGACACCGGGGAGCTGTTTTTT. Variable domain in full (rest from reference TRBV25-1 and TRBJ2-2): EADIYQTPRYLVIGTGKKITLECSQTMGHDKMYWYQQDPGMELHLIHYSYGVNSTEKGDLSSESTVSRIRTEHFPLTLESARPSHTSQYLCASSERLAGDTGELFFGEGSRLTVL.